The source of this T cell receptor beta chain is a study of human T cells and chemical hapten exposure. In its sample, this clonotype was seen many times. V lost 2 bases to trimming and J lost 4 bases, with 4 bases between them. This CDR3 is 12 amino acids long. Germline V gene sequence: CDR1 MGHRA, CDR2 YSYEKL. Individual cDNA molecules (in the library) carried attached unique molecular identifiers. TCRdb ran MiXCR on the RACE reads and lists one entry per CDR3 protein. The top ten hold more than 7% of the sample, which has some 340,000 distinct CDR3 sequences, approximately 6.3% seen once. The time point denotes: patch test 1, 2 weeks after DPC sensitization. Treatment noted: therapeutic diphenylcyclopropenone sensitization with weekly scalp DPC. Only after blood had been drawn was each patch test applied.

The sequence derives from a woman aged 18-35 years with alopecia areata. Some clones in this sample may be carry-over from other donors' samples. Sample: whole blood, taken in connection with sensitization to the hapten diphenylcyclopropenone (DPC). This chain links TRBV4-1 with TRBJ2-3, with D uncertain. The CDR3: CASSQLSDTQYF. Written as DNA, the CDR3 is TGCGCCAGCAGCCAACTCTCAGATACGCAGTATTTT.